Listed below are T cell receptor beta chains from one sample, sequenced in a study of T cell repertoires in cytomegalovirus infection. TCRdb itself ran the reads through MiXCR, one entry per CDR3 protein. This sample yields more than 350,000 distinct CDR3 sequences, of which approximately 31% are seen a single time; around 15% belongs to the top ten. The specimen was PBMCs. These receptors originate from a human donor in good health (CMV status not recorded). Some clones in this sample may be carry-over from other donors' samples. Both conserved end residues are trimmed from each CDR3.

v_call: TRBV11-1; j_call: TRBJ2-7; cdr3_aa: ASSLGSQTGTYEQY
v_call: TRBV7-6; j_call: TRBJ1-1; cdr3_aa: ASSLVSRVATEAF
v_call: TRBV4-2; j_call: TRBJ1-4; cdr3_aa: ASSQGTRFAANEKLF
v_call: TRBV7-9; j_call: TRBJ2-3; cdr3_aa: ASSLQAGASTDTQY
v_call: TRBV20-1; j_call: TRBJ1-6; cdr3_aa: SARTGGNDNSPLH
v_call: TRBV20-1; j_call: TRBJ1-1; cdr3_aa: SGKRGNEAF
v_call: TRBV7-2; j_call: TRBJ2-3; cdr3_aa: ASSLLSGGSTDTQY
v_call: TRBV2; j_call: TRBJ2-1; cdr3_aa: ASSEKGLRQKYNEQF
v_call: TRBV5-6; j_call: TRBJ2-1; cdr3_aa: ASSLAGGPLDEQF
v_call: TRBV5-1; j_call: TRBJ1-1; cdr3_aa: ASRSQGRNTEAF
v_call: TRBV12-3/TRBV12-4; j_call: TRBJ2-2; cdr3_aa: ASIGFANTGELF
v_call: TRBV28; j_call: TRBJ2-7; cdr3_aa: ASSLGPTGTGVSYEQY
v_call: TRBV10-3; j_call: TRBJ2-5; cdr3_aa: AISEAGGTQY
v_call: TRBV6-1; j_call: TRBJ2-2; cdr3_aa: ASSGADTDAGELF
v_call: TRBV28; j_call: TRBJ1-2; cdr3_aa: ATKGLGRGLYGYT
v_call: TRBV19; j_call: TRBJ1-1; cdr3_aa: ASSVFTRAEAF
v_call: TRBV12-3/TRBV12-4; j_call: TRBJ2-7; cdr3_aa: ASSFIGIHEQY
v_call: TRBV18; j_call: TRBJ1-1; cdr3_aa: ASSPQQALGTEAF
v_call: TRBV20-1; j_call: TRBJ1-4; cdr3_aa: SASRTGAFEKLF
v_call: TRBV13; j_call: TRBJ1-5; cdr3_aa: ASSLAFLGPRQEPLESNQPQH
v_call: TRBV12-3/TRBV12-4; j_call: TRBJ1-1; cdr3_aa: ASSLVFEVTHTEAF
v_call: TRBV27; j_call: TRBJ2-2; cdr3_aa: ASRGQGALTGELF
v_call: TRBV12-3/TRBV12-4; j_call: TRBJ1-2; cdr3_aa: ASSLTTYGYT
v_call: TRBV11-1; j_call: TRBJ2-3; cdr3_aa: ASSLRNSFGSDTQY
v_call: TRBV6-5; j_call: TRBJ2-3; cdr3_aa: ASSYGTDRTDTQY
v_call: TRBV20-1; j_call: TRBJ2-3; cdr3_aa: SAALESLADTQY
v_call: TRBV4-2; j_call: TRBJ2-3; cdr3_aa: ASSQGGATDTQY
v_call: TRBV5-1; j_call: TRBJ2-5; cdr3_aa: ASSTGLAGIVETQY
v_call: TRBV4-3; j_call: TRBJ2-5; cdr3_aa: ASSQEDQETQY
v_call: TRBV12-3/TRBV12-4; j_call: TRBJ1-5; cdr3_aa: ASSPMDRAMANQPQH
v_call: TRBV25-1; j_call: TRBJ2-7; cdr3_aa: ASSDSQEQY
v_call: TRBV2; j_call: TRBJ2-3; cdr3_aa: ASSEAGVAGGTQY
v_call: TRBV7-2; j_call: TRBJ1-1; cdr3_aa: ASSLDSRNTEAF
v_call: TRBV28; j_call: TRBJ2-1; cdr3_aa: ASTELAGQQF
v_call: TRBV3-1; j_call: TRBJ2-7; cdr3_aa: ASSPLGVSYEQY
v_call: TRBV4-3; j_call: TRBJ2-5; cdr3_aa: ASSQDVAGGGETQY
v_call: TRBV14; j_call: TRBJ2-5; cdr3_aa: ASSQDHSQETQY
v_call: TRBV6-1; j_call: TRBJ1-1; cdr3_aa: ASSETYGTEAF
v_call: TRBV7-2; j_call: TRBJ1-1; cdr3_aa: ASSFGHGGTEAF